A selection of T cell receptor beta chains follows, all from one sample in a study of T cells in localized non-small cell lung cancer. TCRdb keeps only in-frame clones here, not all; method: immunoSEQ multiplex PCR. The sample lists roughly 30,000 clones, 85% to 90% occurring once. The sequencing used peripheral blood, collected before any cancer treatment. These receptors were collected from a female donor over 55 with stage I lung adenocarcinoma. Each CDR3 is given with its conserved first and last residue. Fields, in order: D gene, V gene, J gene, clone size, CDR3 protein, CDR3 DNA. The D gene is left open where the match is weak. Clone size is not always given. Where it is, it says once, few, many or a class for expanded clones.

D gene: -
V gene: TRBV15
J gene: TRBJ2-2
clone size: -
CDR3 protein: CATSRARTGELFF
CDR3 DNA: TGTGCCACCAGCAGAGCCCGCACCGGGGAGCTGTTTTTT

D gene: TRBD1
V gene: TRBV29-1
J gene: TRBJ2-7
clone size: -
CDR3 protein: CSVIGTDYEQYF
CDR3 DNA: TGCAGCGTTATAGGGACAGACTACGAGCAGTACTTC

D gene: -
V gene: TRBV11-2
J gene: TRBJ1-1
clone size: -
CDR3 protein: CASSWRQAVNTEAFF
CDR3 DNA: TGTGCCAGCAGCTGGAGACAGGCCGTGAACACTGAAGCTTTCTTT

D gene: -
V gene: TRBV5-8
J gene: TRBJ2-3
clone size: -
CDR3 protein: CASSTSYGNTQYF
CDR3 DNA: TGTGCCAGCAGCACCTCCTATGGGAATACGCAGTATTTT

D gene: -
V gene: TRBV4-3
J gene: TRBJ2-1
clone size: -
CDR3 protein: CASSQDRGVYNEQFF
CDR3 DNA: TGCGCCAGCAGCCAAGACAGGGGGGTCTACAATGAGCAGTTCTTC

D gene: TRBD2
V gene: TRBV2
J gene: TRBJ2-5
clone size: once
CDR3 protein: CASRGPSAGARETQYF
CDR3 DNA: TGTGCCAGCAGAGGTCCCTCTGCGGGAGCCAGAGAGACCCAGTACTTC

D gene: -
V gene: TRBV28
J gene: TRBJ2-5
clone size: -
CDR3 protein: CASSFLEGGQETQYF
CDR3 DNA: TGTGCCAGCAGTTTCCTCGAGGGGGGTCAAGAGACCCAGTACTTC

D gene: TRBD2
V gene: TRBV7-2
J gene: TRBJ2-7
clone size: few
CDR3 protein: CASSYPRTSGRYEQYF
CDR3 DNA: TGTGCCAGCAGCTACCCTAGGACTAGCGGGAGGTACGAGCAGTACTTC

D gene: TRBD1
V gene: TRBV18
J gene: TRBJ2-1
clone size: -
CDR3 protein: CASSILQGRGYNEQFF
CDR3 DNA: TGTGCCAGCTCAATCTTACAGGGGAGAGGATACAATGAGCAGTTCTTC

D gene: -
V gene: TRBV7-6
J gene: TRBJ2-2
clone size: -
CDR3 protein: CASSPRVGGGTGELFF
CDR3 DNA: TGTGCCAGCAGCCCCCGCGTGGGAGGGGGCACCGGGGAGCTGTTTTTT

D gene: -
V gene: TRBV2
J gene: TRBJ1-1
clone size: -
CDR3 protein: CASSEGFGTEAFF
CDR3 DNA: TGTGCCAGCAGCGAAGGGTTCGGGACTGAAGCTTTCTTT

D gene: TRBD1
V gene: TRBV5-1
J gene: TRBJ1-4
clone size: -
CDR3 protein: CASSRTGVANEKLFF
CDR3 DNA: TGCGCCAGCAGCCGGACAGGGGTAGCTAATGAAAAACTGTTTTTT

D gene: -
V gene: TRBV19
J gene: TRBJ2-1
clone size: few
CDR3 protein: CASIASIGEQFF
CDR3 DNA: TGTGCCAGTATCGCTAGCATAGGTGAGCAGTTCTTC

D gene: -
V gene: TRBV20-1
J gene: TRBJ2-2
clone size: -
CDR3 protein: CSARSGELFF
CDR3 DNA: TGCAGTGCAAGATCCGGGGAGCTGTTTTTT

D gene: -
V gene: TRBV28
J gene: TRBJ1-1
clone size: -
CDR3 protein: CASRAPPVNTEAFF
CDR3 DNA: TGTGCCAGCAGAGCCCCCCCAGTAAACACTGAAGCTTTCTTT

D gene: -
V gene: TRBV27
J gene: TRBJ2-7
clone size: -
CDR3 protein: CASSLYPPVEWKLTYEQYF
CDR3 DNA: TGTGCCAGCAGTTTATATCCCCCTGTAGAGTGGAAACTAACCTACGAGCAGTACTTC

D gene: -
V gene: TRBV27
J gene: TRBJ1-1
clone size: -
CDR3 protein: CASSLTGLGGDEAFF
CDR3 DNA: TGTGCCAGCAGTTTAACGGGACTGGGAGGGGATGAAGCTTTCTTT

D gene: TRBD2
V gene: TRBV18
J gene: TRBJ2-3
clone size: -
CDR3 protein: CASSPLTGLAGVADTQYF
CDR3 DNA: TGTGCCAGCTCACCGCTGACTGGACTAGCGGGAGTGGCAGATACGCAGTATTTT

D gene: -
V gene: TRBV6-5
J gene: TRBJ2-2
clone size: -
CDR3 protein: CASSYIPGSRNRGAVF
CDR3 DNA: TGTGCCAGCAGTTACATCCCGGGGAGTAGGAACCGGGGAGCTGTTTTT

D gene: -
V gene: TRBV27
J gene: TRBJ1-1
clone size: few
CDR3 protein: CASRPIREGHTEAFF
CDR3 DNA: TGTGCCAGCAGACCGATTAGGGAAGGACACACTGAAGCTTTCTTT

D gene: -
V gene: TRBV6-6
J gene: TRBJ2-6
clone size: -
CDR3 protein: CASSSVRLKSNVLTF
CDR3 DNA: TGTGCCAGCAGTTCAGTACGTCTTAAGTCCAACGTCCTGACTTTC

D gene: TRBD1
V gene: TRBV19
J gene: TRBJ1-2
clone size: few
CDR3 protein: CASRDWTGDYGYTF
CDR3 DNA: TGTGCCAGTAGAGATTGGACAGGGGACTATGGCTACACCTTC

D gene: TRBD1
V gene: TRBV10-1
J gene: TRBJ2-1
clone size: once
CDR3 protein: CASGTEGSSYNEQFF
CDR3 DNA: TGCGCCAGCGGGACAGAGGGGAGCTCCTACAATGAGCAGTTCTTC

D gene: TRBD2
V gene: TRBV5-6
J gene: TRBJ2-1
clone size: few
CDR3 protein: CASSLSRASGDEQFF
CDR3 DNA: TGTGCCAGCAGCTTGTCTCGGGCTAGCGGTGATGAGCAGTTCTTC

D gene: -
V gene: TRBV6-1
J gene: TRBJ2-1
clone size: -
CDR3 protein: CASSPRNNEQFF
CDR3 DNA: TGTGCCAGCAGTCCAAGGAACAATGAGCAGTTCTTC

D gene: TRBD2
V gene: TRBV7-8
J gene: TRBJ2-7
clone size: once
CDR3 protein: CAGESLTGGEQYF
CDR3 DNA: TGTGCCGGGGAGAGTCTTACGGGAGGGGAGCAGTACTTC

D gene: -
V gene: TRBV7-9
J gene: TRBJ1-5
clone size: once
CDR3 protein: CASSLDGGGSNQPQHF
CDR3 DNA: TGTGCCAGCAGCTTAGACGGGGGAGGGTCCAATCAGCCCCAGCATTTT

D gene: -
V gene: TRBV5-4
J gene: TRBJ2-3
clone size: once
CDR3 protein: CASSSGGAIPTDTQYF
CDR3 DNA: TGTGCCAGCAGCTCGGGGGGCGCGATACCCACAGATACGCAGTATTTT

D gene: -
V gene: TRBV28
J gene: TRBJ1-4
clone size: -
CDR3 protein: CASSFWGTGDEKLFF
CDR3 DNA: TGTGCCAGCAGTTTTTGGGGGACGGGAGATGAAAAACTGTTTTTT

D gene: -
V gene: TRBV11-2
J gene: TRBJ1-1
clone size: -
CDR3 protein: CASSLGQGTEAFF
CDR3 DNA: TGTGCCAGCAGCTTAGGGCAGGGTACTGAAGCTTTCTTT

D gene: -
V gene: TRBV27
J gene: TRBJ2-2
clone size: -
CDR3 protein: CASSPRRRDGELFF
CDR3 DNA: TGTGCCAGCAGTCCTAGAAGGAGGGACGGGGAGCTGTTTTTT

D gene: -
V gene: TRBV14
J gene: TRBJ1-1
clone size: -
CDR3 protein: CASSQPLTGWMNTEAFF
CDR3 DNA: TGTGCCAGCAGCCAGCCCCTGACAGGTTGGATGAACACTGAAGCTTTCTTT

D gene: -
V gene: TRBV19
J gene: TRBJ1-2
clone size: -
CDR3 protein: CASSIGRAYGYTF
CDR3 DNA: TGTGCCAGTAGTATAGGACGGGCTTATGGCTACACCTTC

D gene: -
V gene: TRBV18
J gene: TRBJ1-1
clone size: -
CDR3 protein: CASSPPSAGDLGAFF
CDR3 DNA: TGTGCCAGCTCACCCCCAAGCGCAGGTGACTTGGGGGCTTTCTTT

D gene: -
V gene: TRBV30
J gene: TRBJ2-7
clone size: -
CDR3 protein: CAWSLGMDPYEQYF
CDR3 DNA: TGTGCCTGGTCTCTGGGGATGGATCCCTACGAGCAGTACTTC

D gene: -
V gene: TRBV6-1
J gene: TRBJ1-1
clone size: -
CDR3 protein: CASSKRDTREAFF
CDR3 DNA: TGTGCCAGCAGTAAACGGGACACCCGAGAAGCTTTCTTT

D gene: TRBD1
V gene: TRBV5-8
J gene: TRBJ2-7
clone size: -
CDR3 protein: CASSLMAQGVFEQYF
CDR3 DNA: TGTGCCAGCAGCTTGATGGCACAGGGGGTCTTCGAGCAGTACTTC

D gene: -
V gene: TRBV19
J gene: TRBJ1-3
clone size: once
CDR3 protein: CASSIWTDSGNTIYF
CDR3 DNA: TGTGCCAGTAGTATTTGGACGGACTCTGGAAACACCATATATTTT

D gene: -
V gene: TRBV5-1
J gene: TRBJ2-3
clone size: -
CDR3 protein: CASREVADTQYF
CDR3 DNA: TGCGCCAGCCGGGAAGTCGCAGATACGCAGTATTTT

D gene: -
V gene: TRBV30
J gene: TRBJ2-1
clone size: -
CDR3 protein: CAWSVFRSLYNEQFF
CDR3 DNA: TGTGCCTGGAGTGTTTTCCGGTCTCTTTACAATGAGCAGTTCTTC

D gene: -
V gene: TRBV6-6
J gene: TRBJ1-5
clone size: -
CDR3 protein: CASRNRGNQPQHF
CDR3 DNA: TGTGCCAGCCGTAATAGAGGGAATCAGCCCCAGCATTTT

D gene: -
V gene: TRBV6-5
J gene: TRBJ1-5
clone size: -
CDR3 protein: CASSYLDSNQPQHF
CDR3 DNA: TGTGCCAGCAGTTACTTGGACAGCAATCAGCCCCAGCATTTT

D gene: TRBD2
V gene: TRBV11-2
J gene: TRBJ2-2
clone size: -
CDR3 protein: CASSLSSGSVTGELFF
CDR3 DNA: TGTGCCAGCAGCCTATCTAGCGGGAGTGTTACCGGGGAGCTGTTTTTT

D gene: TRBD2
V gene: TRBV4-2
J gene: TRBJ2-1
clone size: -
CDR3 protein: CASSQDLGGLAGVYEQFF
CDR3 DNA: TGTGCCAGCAGCCAAGATCTTGGCGGACTAGCGGGAGTCTATGAGCAGTTCTTC

D gene: TRBD1
V gene: TRBV30
J gene: TRBJ1-3
clone size: -
CDR3 protein: CAWVQGAGNTIYF
CDR3 DNA: TGTGCCTGGGTACAGGGGGCTGGAAACACCATATATTTT

D gene: -
V gene: TRBV21-1
J gene: TRBJ1-1
clone size: -
CDR3 protein: CASSKMAGTATNTEAFF
CDR3 DNA: TGTGCCAGCAGCAAAATGGCCGGGACAGCTACTAACACTGAAGCTTTCTTT

D gene: TRBD2
V gene: TRBV5-1
J gene: TRBJ2-1
clone size: -
CDR3 protein: CASSLIASGREQFF
CDR3 DNA: TGCGCCAGCAGCTTGATAGCTAGCGGGAGGGAGCAGTTCTTC

D gene: -
V gene: TRBV28
J gene: TRBJ2-5
clone size: once
CDR3 protein: CASAQETQYF
CDR3 DNA: TGTGCCAGCGCCCAAGAGACCCAGTACTTC

D gene: -
V gene: TRBV28
J gene: TRBJ1-1
clone size: once
CDR3 protein: CASSLSAFENTEAFF
CDR3 DNA: TGTGCCAGCAGTTTGAGTGCGTTCGAGAACACTGAAGCTTTCTTT

D gene: TRBD2
V gene: TRBV5-1
J gene: TRBJ2-6
clone size: -
CDR3 protein: CASAGSGSPGANVLTF
CDR3 DNA: TGCGCCAGCGCGGGTAGCGGGAGCCCTGGGGCCAACGTCCTGACTTTC

D gene: TRBD1
V gene: TRBV6-5
J gene: TRBJ1-2
clone size: few
CDR3 protein: CASSYTRTGGGYGYTF
CDR3 DNA: TGTGCCAGCAGTTACACCAGGACAGGGGGAGGCTATGGCTACACCTTC

D gene: -
V gene: TRBV10-3
J gene: TRBJ2-7
clone size: -
CDR3 protein: CATTQGNPYEQYF
CDR3 DNA: TGTGCCACCACGCAGGGGAACCCCTACGAGCAGTACTTC

D gene: -
V gene: TRBV9
J gene: TRBJ2-5
clone size: -
CDR3 protein: CASSVGGQAPLQETQYF
CDR3 DNA: TGTGCCAGCAGCGTAGGCGGGCAGGCCCCCCTTCAAGAGACCCAGTACTTC

D gene: TRBD2
V gene: TRBV6-5
J gene: TRBJ2-7
clone size: -
CDR3 protein: CASSPREVTYEQYF
CDR3 DNA: TGTGCCAGCAGTCCCCGGGAGGTTACCTACGAGCAGTACTTC

D gene: -
V gene: TRBV11-1
J gene: TRBJ1-2
clone size: -
CDR3 protein: CASSPGPSGGYTF
CDR3 DNA: TGTGCCAGCAGCCCGGGGCCCTCCGGGGGCTACACCTTC

D gene: -
V gene: TRBV28
J gene: TRBJ2-1
clone size: -
CDR3 protein: CASSLFPGGQFF
CDR3 DNA: TGTGCCAGCAGTTTATTCCCGGGTGGGCAGTTCTTC

D gene: -
V gene: TRBV30
J gene: TRBJ1-2
clone size: -
CDR3 protein: CAWRWYNYGYTF
CDR3 DNA: TGTGCCTGGAGATGGTATAATTATGGCTACACCTTC